This T cell receptor (beta chain) was found in a study of T cell repertoires in aging, cancer and after chemotherapy. Overall study context: Clear clonal overlap appeared across healthy donor samples taken over several months to years. About 8.8 million TCR reads were in the whole dataset.

A mixed TRB-A/B primer pool amplified rearranged TRB by multiplex touch-down PCR. TCRdb used MiXCR to reprocess the multiplex PCR reads, holding one entry per CDR3 protein. The top ten clones hold approximately 2% of a sample with about 11,000 distinct CDR3 sequences, 25% to 30% of them seen once. Study-wide results and limits: Across the chemotherapy interval, each cancer cohort showed higher median generation probability, suggesting thymic rebound.

This clonotype was counted only a few times. The antigen is not known. Germline loops: CDR1 SGHAT, CDR2 FQNNGV. The CDR3 covers 19 residues. J gave up 0 bases and V 4 bases, and 11 bases lay outside the gene matches. TCR beta rearrangements were amplified from peripheral blood genomic DNA. This receptor was obtained from a human donor in good health. The chain is built from TRBV11-2 and TRBJ2-1; 11 nucleotides line up with TRBD2. The sequenced sample consisted of blood. The CDR3 DNA follows: TGTGCCAGCAGCTCGTCCGGGACTAGCGGCTCGGTCTCCTACAATGAGCAGTTCTTC. Translating it yields CASSSSGTSGSVSYNEQFF.